One sample yielded the 27 T cell receptor beta chains listed below, sequenced in a study of T cells in Graves' hyperthyroidism and ophthalmopathy. Researchers took RNA transcripts and amplified the TCR beta CDR3 regions from them. The TCR CDR3 first-round RT-PCR relied on the HTBI primer set. MiXCR was run by TCRdb on the multiplex PCR reads, yielding one entry per CDR3 protein. Of approximately 380,000 distinct CDR3 sequences listed, about 18% are singletons. The sample taken for sequencing was blood. The receptor source for this set is a man aged 18 to 30 with Graves' ophthalmopathy.

This clonotype was observed a few times. The genes are TRBV6-1 and TRBJ2-2; a possible D gene is TRBD1 (7 bases). V lost 6 bases, J lost 6 bases, and 14 bases lay in between. The length of the CDR3 is 14 residues. The V gene's germline CDR1 is MNHNS and CDR2 SASEGT. CDR3 sequence (DNA): TGTGCCAGCAGCCCCCAGGGGGGCCCCGGGGAGCTGTTTTTT. This translates into CASSPQGGPGELFF.

This clonotype has just a few counts. CDR3: CASSVDTGGGNEQFF. In DNA, the CDR3 is TGTGCCAGCAGCGTAGATACAGGGGGGGGCAATGAGCAGTTCTTC. The chain uses TRBV9 and TRBJ2-1; weak D call: TRBD1 (8 bases). CDR3 length: 15 amino acids. The germline gives CDR1 SGDLS, CDR2 YYNGEE. Trimming shortened V by 0 bases and J by 6 bases, and 13 bases separated the two germline ends.

This chain connects TRBV5-1 to TRBJ1-1; unclear D gene. CDR3 length equals 14 residues. Germline V CDR1 and CDR2: SGHRS, YFSETQ. The V gene lost 4 bases and the J gene lost 4 bases, with 14 bases spanning the gap. This CDR3 reads CASSEVGKTTEAFF. Written as DNA, the CDR3 is TGCGCCAGCAGCGAGGTGGGGAAAACCACTGAAGCTTTCTTT.

This clonotype was observed at least ten times. This rearrangement joins TRBV27 to TRBJ1-2, with 7 bases identical to TRBD1. With 6 bases clipped from V and 0 bases from J, the junction kept 7 bases outside the gene matches. This CDR3 region has 15 residues. Germline V lookup: CDR1 MNHEY, CDR2 SMNVEV (reference sequence). The CDR3 DNA follows: TGTGCCAGCAGCCTCTCGGGACAGCCTAACTATGGCTACACCTTC. It yields the protein CASSLSGQPNYGYTF.

This clonotype occurred a few times. Relative to the germline gene, one junction end is altered; a read error may explain this. The rearrangement joins TRBV6-5 to TRBJ2-7, with no clear D. The germline V gene encodes CDR1 MNHEY and CDR2 SVGAGI. The CDR3 length is 14 residues. CDR3 coding DNA: TGTGCCAGCAGTTACTCGGCCGGCTACTACGTGCAGTACTTC. Translating gives CASSYSAGYYVQYF.

This clonotype is medium-sized in the sample. As DNA, the CDR3 is TGTGCCAGCAACAAGATGGACAGGCCTAGGGAGGGCTACACCTTC. It is translated as CASNKMDRPREGYTF. V gene TRBV2 combines with J gene TRBJ1-2; 7 bases are shared with TRBD1. CDR3 size: 15 residues. CDR1 and CDR2 (germline): SNHLY, FYNNEI. After removal of 7 bases from V and 8 bases from J, the junction contained 16 bases not matched to a gene.

The chain couples TRBV29-1 to TRBJ1-2, with a weak D call TRBD1 (5 bases). V was trimmed by 8 bases and J by 0 bases, leaving 22 bases between them. The CDR3 sequence is 16 residues long. From germline, CDR1 is SQVTM and CDR2 ANQGSEA. The CDR3 DNA reads as TGCAGCTTCTCCCCCCTCAAGACAGAAACTAACTATGGCTACACCTTC. It yields the protein CSFSPLKTETNYGYTF. The entire variable domain, with the rest obtained from reference TRBV29-1 and TRBJ1-2, is as follows: SAVISQKPSRDICQRGTSLTIQCQVDSQVTMMFWYRQQPGQSLTLIATANQGSEATYESGFVIDKFPISRPNLTFSTLTVSNMSPEDSSIYLCSFSPLKTETNYGYTFGSGTRLTVV.

Ten or more counts support this clonotype. CDR3 loop: CASSQEGPGQGTYGYTF. Here the CDR3 DNA reads TGTGCCAGCAGCCAAGAGGGACCGGGACAGGGTACCTATGGCTACACCTTC. The chain is built from TRBV4-2 and TRBJ1-2; TRBD1 matches 9 bases. V gave up 0 bases and J gave up 4 bases; unmatched junction bases: 9. Germline CDR1 reads LGHNA; CDR2 reads YNFKEQ. The CDR3 is 17 residues long.

About this clonotype: Mismatch with germline at one junction end may stem from a read error. The V call is TRBV27, the J call TRBJ2-2, with D maybe TRBD1 (6 bases). Germline CDR1 reads MNHEY; CDR2 reads SMNVEV (reference sequence). The CDR3 consists of 20 residues. CDR3: CASSLSYPPKQGLGVGELLF. CDR3 sequence (DNA): TGTGCCAGCAGTTTAAGCTATCCGCCCAAACAGGGCCTAGGGGTCGGGGAGCTGCTTTTT.

This clonotype occurred many times. V usage is TRBV9 and J usage is TRBJ1-5; 9 nucleotides line up with TRBD1. CDR3 length: 14 residues. Trimming removed 0 bases from V and 5 bases from J; junction bases left unmatched: 0. Germline V gene sequence: CDR1 SGDLS, CDR2 YYNGEE. Here the CDR3 DNA reads TGTGCCAGCAGCGTAGGGACAGGGGATCAGCCCCAGCATTTT. This sequence encodes CASSVGTGDQPQHF.

The rearrangement links TRBV28 to TRBJ1-2; a possible D gene is TRBD1 (5 bases). The ends were cut back, 5 bases at V and 3 bases at J, with 16 bases in the middle. Germline V lookup: CDR1 MDHEN, CDR2 SYDVKM. CDR3 length: 15 residues. CDR3 in DNA: TGTGCCAGCAGTCCCCGACCTAAGGGGTACTATGGCTACACCTTC. This codes for CASSPRPKGYYGYTF.

The rearrangement links TRBV7-3 to TRBJ2-7, with D perhaps TRBD2 (5 bases). Between the trimmed V and J ends, which lost 5 bases and 0 bases, there was a span of 17 bases. Germline CDR1 is SGHTA and CDR2 is FQGTGA. The CDR3 has 16 residues. CDR3 nucleotide sequence: TGTGCCAGCAGCGAAACAACGGAAGCGGACTCCTACGAGCAGTACTTC. Protein: CASSETTEADSYEQYF.

The chain carries TRBV10-3 and TRBJ2-3, with 8 nucleotides matching TRBD2. The CDR3 is 15 amino acids. Per germline, CDR1 ENHRY and CDR2 SYGVKD. J lost 3 bases, V lost 6 bases, and 8 bases had no gene match. For the CDR3, the DNA is TGTGCCATCAGCCGGGAGGGTGATAGAACAGATACGCAGTATTTT. Its translation: CAISREGDRTDTQYF.

The chain combines TRBV3-1 with TRBJ2-1, with 8 bases aligning to TRBD2. V lost 4 bases, J lost 7 bases, and 6 bases stayed unmatched. The V gene's germline CDR1 is LGHDT and CDR2 YNNKEL (reference sequence). CDR3 size: 14 residues. The CDR3 region is CASSRWTSRNEQFF. The CDR3, as DNA: TGTGCCAGCAGCCGGTGGACTAGCCGGAATGAGCAGTTCTTC.

The chain uses TRBV16 and TRBJ2-7; the match to TRBD2 covers 10 bases. Per germline, CDR1 KGHSY and CDR2 FQNENV. The CDR3 is 15 residues long. V was clipped by 0 bases and J by 3 bases; unmatched bases: 2. The CDR3 protein is CASSQSSGRDYEQYF. The CDR3 region has the DNA TGTGCCAGCAGCCAATCCAGCGGGAGGGACTACGAGCAGTACTTC.

The chain employs TRBV6-1 and TRBJ1-5, with D possibly TRBD1 on 6 matching bases. The CDR3 totals 14 residues. Germline V gene data show CDR1 as MNHNS and CDR2 as SASEGT. V lost 7 bases to trimming and J lost 6 bases, with 16 bases between them. The CDR3 nucleotides are TGTGCCAGCACCAAACCGGGGGCGTTTCAGCCCCAGCATTTT. It translates to CASTKPGAFQPQHF.

Concerning this clonotype itself: A much larger clonotype is one base distant, so this may be a read error. The chain couples TRBV28 to TRBJ1-2, with 7 bases identical to TRBD1. V gave up 7 bases and J gave up 1 base; unmatched junction bases: 12. The CDR3 loop spans 16 amino acids. From germline, CDR1 is MDHEN and CDR2 SYDVKM. CDR3: CASIPRGAGGNYGYTF. CDR3 sequence (DNA): TGTGCCAGCATTCCCCGGGGGGCAGGGGGTAACTATGGCTACACCTTC.

This CDR3 reads CASSLGLQSGEQYF. Written as DNA, the CDR3 is TGCGCCAGCAGCCTAGGGTTACAGTCAGGCGAGCAGTACTTC. The V gene is TRBV5-1, the J gene TRBJ2-7; D unresolved. Germline CDR1 SGHRS, CDR2 YFSETQ. The germline V and J ends were trimmed by 4 bases and 6 bases, with 17 bases remaining between them. The CDR3 contains 14 residues.

This clonotype was recorded at least ten times. The V gene is TRBV28, the J gene TRBJ2-1, with D possibly TRBD2 on 7 matching bases. V lost 11 bases and J lost 3, with 14 bases in between. The CDR3 covers 13 residues. Germline V gene data show CDR1 as MDHEN and CDR2 as SYDVKM. Here the CDR3 DNA reads TGTGCCGGGGGGGGCGATCTCTACAATGAGCAGTTCTTC. It codes for CAGGGDLYNEQFF. Filled out from reference TRBV28 and TRBJ2-1, the complete variable domain reads DVKVTQSSRYLVKRTGEKVFLECVQDMDHENMFWYRQDPGLGLRLIYFSYDVKMKEKGDIPEGYSVSREKKERFSLILESASTNQTSMYLCAGGGDLYNEQFFGPGTRLTVL.

This clonotype was counted ten times or more. J is TRBJ2-1 and V is TRBV6-1; maybe TRBD1 (6 bases). The CDR3 length is 15 residues. The V end lost 5 bases, the J end lost 3 bases, and 14 bases lay between the germline ends. Germline loops: CDR1 MNHNS, CDR2 SASEGT. The CDR3 DNA follows: TGTGCCAGCAGTTTTCACTGGGGGCTCTACAATGAGCAGTTCTTC. Its translation: CASSFHWGLYNEQFF.

J is TRBJ2-3 and V is TRBV24-1; 8 bases are shared with TRBD1. This CDR3 is 15 amino acids long. Germline CDR1 and CDR2: KGHDR and SFDVKD. The V segment lost 4 bases and the J segment 4 bases; nucleotides outside the gene matches: 6. The CDR3 DNA sequence: TGTGCCACCAGTGAATACAGGGGGGAGGCAGATACGCAGTATTTT. This sequence encodes CATSEYRGEADTQYF.

This clonotype was counted many times. CDR3 sequence reads: CASGLAASGGQGTDTQYF. For the CDR3, the DNA is TGTGCCAGCGGGCTCGCGGCTAGCGGGGGGCAAGGCACAGATACGCAGTATTTT. This chain connects TRBV9 to TRBJ2-3; 11 nucleotides line up with TRBD2. The germline CDR1 and CDR2 sequences are SGDLS and YYNGEE. The CDR3 spans 18 residues. J was trimmed by 1 base and V by 7 bases; bases with no gene match: 14.

The V gene is TRBV4-1, the J gene TRBJ2-2; 7 bases fit TRBD2. There are 16 residues in the CDR3. Per the germline V gene, CDR1 is MGHRA and CDR2 is YSYEKL. J gave up 6 bases and V 1 base, and 8 bases lay outside the gene matches. The CDR3 protein is CASSQGAGRISGELFF. The CDR3 nucleotides read TGCGCCAGCAGCCAAGGAGCGGGGAGAATATCCGGGGAGCTGTTTTTT.

This clonotype was observed at least ten times. The chain recombines TRBV6-5 with TRBJ1-2; perhaps TRBD1 as D (6 bases). From germline, CDR1 is MNHEY and CDR2 SVGAGI. The CDR3 contains 14 residues. Trimming removed 2 bases from V and 3 bases from J, with 10 bases in between. CDR3: CASSYGQSDYGYTF. The CDR3 DNA is TGTGCCAGCAGTTACGGACAGAGCGACTATGGCTACACCTTC.

This clonotype has only a few counts. The rearrangement links TRBV5-1 to TRBJ1-4; perhaps TRBD1 as D (5 bases). The CDR3 sequence is 15 residues long. Between the trimmed V and J ends, which lost 0 bases and 7 bases, there was a span of 13 bases. The germline CDR1 and CDR2 sequences are SGHRS and YFSETQ. This chain's CDR3 is CASSLDKGPPEKLFF. As DNA, the CDR3 is TGCGCCAGCAGCTTGGATAAGGGGCCTCCTGAAAAACTGTTTTTT.

The CDR3 DNA follows: TGTGCCGTTGCCTCGGGGGGCCCCACAGATACGCAGTATTTT. Its translation is CAVASGGPTDTQYF. V gene TRBV19 combines with J gene TRBJ2-3; D is perhaps TRBD2 (7 bases). V was clipped by 11 bases and J by 2 bases, with 17 bases between them. The CDR3 extends over 14 amino acids. Germline-derived CDR1 and CDR2 are LNHDA and SQIVND (reference sequence).

This clonotype was counted many times. A read error may account for a junction end that differs from germline. The V gene is TRBV11-3, the J gene TRBJ2-1, with TRBD1 as a possible D gene (5 bases). The V gene's germline CDR1 is SGHNT and CDR2 YENEEA. CDR3 length: 15 residues. The CDR3 DNA is TGTGCCAGCAGCCTGACAGCCAACTCCGACAATGAGCAGTTCTTC. Translating gives CASSLTANSDNEQFF. The variable domain in full, with the rest retrieved from reference TRBV11-3 and TRBJ2-1, is EAGVVQSPRYKIIEKKQPVAFWCNPISGHNTLYWYLQNLGQGPELLIRYENEEAVDDSQLPKDRFSAERLKGVDSTLKIQPAELGDSAVYLCASSLTANSDNEQFFGPGTRLTVL.